Listed here are 5 T cell receptor beta chains from one sample, sequenced in a study of blood T cell repertoires in COVID-19. Repertoires were generated with immunoSEQ multiplex PCR, while TCRdb's copy carries only in-frame clones and drops some. This table holds about 210,000 clones, approximately 80% found once. What was sequenced was peripheral blood. These receptors were obtained from a man in his 60s with acute or convalescent COVID-19.

The chain employs TRBV29-1 and TRBJ2-3; 8 nucleotides line up with TRBD1. In germline, CDR1 is SQVTM, CDR2 ANQGSEA. Trimming took 3 bases from V and 13 from J; bases not matched to a gene: 6. The CDR3 runs to 11 residues. DNA of the CDR3: TGCAGCGTTGATCGGCAGGGGGCCAAGTATTTT. This codes for CSVDRQGAKYF.

This clone was found many times. DNA for the CDR3: TGTGCCAGCAGTGAGACGGGCAGGGGGCCCACCGGGGAGCTGTTTTTT. Its protein is CASSETGRGPTGELFF. The rearrangement links TRBV2 to TRBJ2-2; TRBD1 matches 8 bases. Looked up from germline, CDR1 is SNHLY and CDR2 is FYNNEI. V was pared by 3 bases and J by 4 bases, with 7 bases of the junction left unmatched. The CDR3 is 16 residues long.

The CDR3 region has the DNA TGTGCCAGCAGCCAAACAGGACCCTACGAGCAGTACTTC. It encodes CASSQTGPYEQYF. The chain carries TRBV4-2 and TRBJ2-7; D is perhaps TRBD1 (5 bases). The CDR3 contains 13 residues. Looked up from germline, CDR1 is LGHNA and CDR2 is YNFKEQ. With 2 bases removed from V and 2 bases from J, the gap between germline ends came to 7 bases.

This clone was counted only a few times. This chain connects TRBV19 to TRBJ2-1, with D unresolved. The CDR3 length is 17 residues. Germline V gene sequence: CDR1 LNHDA, CDR2 SQIVND (reference sequence). The V end lost 6 bases, the J end lost 0 bases, and 18 bases lay between the germline ends. The CDR3 reads CASRPNSRLGSYNEQFF. The CDR3 nucleotides read TGTGCCAGTAGGCCTAATTCACGACTGGGCTCCTACAATGAGCAGTTCTTC.

The chain combines TRBV12-3 or TRBV12-4 with TRBJ2-1, with D possibly TRBD2 on 5 matching bases. The CDR3 is 13 amino acids. With 1 base removed from V and 6 bases from J, the gap between germline ends came to 7 bases. The CDR3 bases are TGTGCCAGCAGTTTAGTCCTAGCCAATGAGCAGTTCTTC. Protein sequence: CASSLVLANEQFF.